This entry concerns a single T cell receptor (beta chain). Its specificity is not known. These data belong to a study of T cell repertoires in cytomegalovirus infection. TCRdb processed the reads anew with MiXCR; each CDR3 protein has one entry. The sample contains a few hundred thousand distinct CDR3 sequences, around 25% of which appear only once. Trimming pared 2 bases from V and 1 base from J, leaving 12 bases between. CDR1 is LGHNA, CDR2 YSLEER, per germline. The CDR3 has 15 amino acids. The input for sequencing was cultured PBMCs, taken from culture after CMV antigen stimulation. This clonotype was sampled from a human donor in good health (CMV status not recorded). Some clones in this sample may be carry-over from other donors' samples. The chain employs TRBV4-3 and TRBJ2-7, with unresolved D. The chain's CDR3 is CASSQRDRDSYEQYF. In DNA, the CDR3 is TGCGCCAGCAGCCAAAGAGATAGGGATTCCTACGAGCAGTACTTC.